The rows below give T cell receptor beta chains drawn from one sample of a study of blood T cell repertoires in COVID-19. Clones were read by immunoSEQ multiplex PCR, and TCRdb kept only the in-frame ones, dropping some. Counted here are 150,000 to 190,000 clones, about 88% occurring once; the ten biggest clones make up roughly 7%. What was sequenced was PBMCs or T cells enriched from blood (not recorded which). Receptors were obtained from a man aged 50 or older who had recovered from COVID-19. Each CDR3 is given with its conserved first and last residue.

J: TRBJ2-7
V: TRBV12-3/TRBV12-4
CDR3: CASSFLYEQYF

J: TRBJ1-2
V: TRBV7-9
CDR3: CASSPRPQGAPYGYTF

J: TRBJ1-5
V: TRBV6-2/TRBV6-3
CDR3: CASSYLGYNQPQHF

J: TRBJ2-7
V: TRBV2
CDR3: CASSLGTAPYEQYF

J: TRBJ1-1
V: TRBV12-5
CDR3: CASGLTRDRDLMNTEAFF

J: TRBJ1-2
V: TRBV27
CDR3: CASSRGREAFTYGYTF

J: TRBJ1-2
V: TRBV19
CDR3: CASSQVTGYTF

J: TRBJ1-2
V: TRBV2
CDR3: CASRGTGSNYGYTF

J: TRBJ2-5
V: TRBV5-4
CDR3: CASSQRQGAMQTQYF

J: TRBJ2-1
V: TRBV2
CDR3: CASSVDRVGEQFF

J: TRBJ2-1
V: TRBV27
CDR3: CASSLRLRGGSQFYNEQFF

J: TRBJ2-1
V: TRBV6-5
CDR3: CASRPPVRGAGEQFF

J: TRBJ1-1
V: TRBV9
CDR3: CASSVDAGQGVTEAFF

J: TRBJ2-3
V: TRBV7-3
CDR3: CASSSGLAGTTDTQYF

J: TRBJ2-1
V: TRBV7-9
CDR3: CASSLGYLALEEQFF

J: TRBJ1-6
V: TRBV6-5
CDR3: CASTRLYNSPLHF

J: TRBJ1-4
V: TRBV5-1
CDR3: CASSLAGTPAEKLFF

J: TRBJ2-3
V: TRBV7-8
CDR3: CASSPKGPSGNTDTQYF

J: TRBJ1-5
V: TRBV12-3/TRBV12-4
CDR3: CASSPRAGQPQHF

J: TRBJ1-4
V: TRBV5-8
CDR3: CASSLVTGAEKLFF

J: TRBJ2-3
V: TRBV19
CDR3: CASSAYGQPGTTDTQYF

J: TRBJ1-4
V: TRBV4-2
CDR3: CASSRQGGSDEKLFF

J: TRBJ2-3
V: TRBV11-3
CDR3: CASSQIWGRDTQYF